The rows below give T cell receptor beta chains drawn from one sample of a study of beta chain features in type 1 diabetes. Measured with immunoSEQ multiplex PCR; TCRdb has only the in-frame clones, and not every one. In the table there are approximately 300,000 clones, more than 9.5% of which are singletons. Specimen: naive CD4+ T cells from blood. These receptors originate from a woman between 25 and 40 years old in good health. CDR3s include the opening cysteine and the closing phenylalanine or tryptophan. A D gene is named only where the DNA matches it firmly. Only some rows state a clone size, as once, few, many or a class for expanded clones.

>-|TRBJ2-1|TRBD2|TRBV7-2
TGTGCCAGCAGCTCTAGCGGGAGGGCCAATGAGCAGTTCTTC
CASSSSGRANEQFF
>few|TRBJ1-5|TRBD1|TRBV28
TGTGCCAGCAGAACCGTGTATCTCGGGACAGGGGGCGGTCAGCCCCAGCATTTT
CASRTVYLGTGGGQPQHF
>few|TRBJ2-1|TRBD2|TRBV28
TGTGCCAGCAGCCCTGGACTAGCGCTTCACAATGAGCAGTTCTTC
CASSPGLALHNEQFF
>-|TRBJ1-1|TRBD1|TRBV30
TGTGCCTGGGCAGGACAGGGAGTGAACACTGAAGCTTTCTTT
CAWAGQGVNTEAFF
>few|TRBJ1-5|-|TRBV5-1
TGCGCCAGCAGTTTCTCCGACAGTAGCAATCAGCCCCAGCATTTT
CASSFSDSSNQPQHF
>-|TRBJ2-3|-|TRBV7-9
TGTGCCAGCAGCTTAGCCAGGGGTACAGATACGCAGTATTTT
CASSLARGTDTQYF
>-|TRBJ2-5|-|TRBV18
TGTGCCAGCTCGCAACAGTCCGGTTATGAGACCCAGTACTTC
CASSQQSGYETQYF
>-|TRBJ2-7|TRBD2|TRBV6-5
TGTGCCAGCAGAACTAGCGGGAACGCTTACGAGCAGTACTTC
CASRTSGNAYEQYF
>few|TRBJ2-7|TRBD2|TRBV5-1
TGCGCCAGCAGCTTGTCTACGGCGGGAGGGACCTACGAGCAGTACTTC
CASSLSTAGGTYEQYF
>-|TRBJ2-5|TRBD1|TRBV2
TGTGCCAGCTCTCTCGGACAGGGAAAGGGGCCTACCCAGTACTTC
CASSLGQGKGPTQYF
>-|TRBJ2-3|-|TRBV6-6
TGTGCCAGCAGTTACTCTGGGGGCGTCACAGATACGCAGTATTTT
CASSYSGGVTDTQYF
>-|TRBJ1-1|-|TRBV7-9
TGTGCCAGCAGCCCCGAGACAGTGAACACTGAAGCTTTCTTT
CASSPETVNTEAFF
>few|TRBJ1-6|TRBD1|TRBV25-1
TGTGCCAGCAGTGAACCCACAGGGGATCAGTCACCCCTCCACTTT
CASSEPTGDQSPLHF
>few|TRBJ2-3|-|TRBV30
TGTGCCTGGAGTGTTTGGGGGGAGTTCACAGATACGCAGTATTTT
CAWSVWGEFTDTQYF
>few|TRBJ2-1|TRBD2|TRBV9
TGTGCCAGCAGCCCCTATAGCGGGAACAACAATGAGCAGTTCTTC
CASSPYSGNNNEQFF
>few|TRBJ2-4|TRBD1|TRBV19
TGTGCCAGTAACCCACGGACAGGGAAGACCAAAAACATTCAGTACTTC
CASNPRTGKTKNIQYF
>few|TRBJ2-5|TRBD2|TRBV27
TGTGCCAGCAGTTCCACCACAGCTAGCGGGACACAAGAGACCCAGTACTTC
CASSSTTASGTQETQYF
>-|TRBJ2-1|TRBD1|TRBV10-3
TGTGCCATCAACAATGGACAGGGGGCCGGCAATGAGCAGTTCTTC
CAINNGQGAGNEQFF
>-|TRBJ2-3|-|TRBV9
TGTGCCAGCAGCGTATTATTAGCCGCAGATACGCAGTATTTT
CASSVLLAADTQYF
>-|TRBJ2-5|TRBD1|TRBV2
TGTGCCAGCAGTAGCGGACAGGGGGAAGAGACCCAGTACTTC
CASSSGQGEETQYF
>few|TRBJ2-3|-|TRBV9
TGTGCCAGCAGCTCCAGGGAGGGCACAGATACGCAGTATTTT
CASSSREGTDTQYF
>few|TRBJ2-3|-|TRBV5-1
TGCGCCAGCAGCCATGGACAGAGCACAGATACGCAGTATTTT
CASSHGQSTDTQYF
>few|TRBJ2-2|-|TRBV19
TGTGCCAGTAGTATGGGAGGACAAGCGACCGGGGAGCTGTTTTTT
CASSMGGQATGELFF
>-|TRBJ2-3|TRBD1|TRBV4-1
TGCGCCAGCAGCCAAGAGAGGGGGCCACCAGGGGTGACAGATACGCAGTATTTT
CASSQERGPPGVTDTQYF
>-|TRBJ2-7|-|TRBV4-1
TGCGCCAGCAGCCAACCCGGGGGTAGTGTCTACGAGCAGTACTTC
CASSQPGGSVYEQYF
>-|TRBJ2-2|TRBD1|TRBV9
TGTGCCAGCAGCGTAGTCCAGGGGGCAGGCGGGGAGCTGTTTTTT
CASSVVQGAGGELFF
>-|TRBJ2-5|-|TRBV5-1
TGCGCCAGCAGCCAAAACCTAGCGCTCCAAGAGACCCAGTACTTC
CASSQNLALQETQYF
>few|TRBJ2-7|-|TRBV5-8
TGTGCCAGCAGTTATCAGTACGAGCAGTACTTC
CASSYQYEQYF
>-|TRBJ2-3|-|TRBV11-1
TGTGCCAGCAGCCGACTAAGGACAGATACGCAGTATTTT
CASSRLRTDTQYF
>-|TRBJ2-3|TRBD2|TRBV2
TGTGCCAGCTCTCGGGAACTAGCGGGAGCACTGGGAGATACGCAGTATTTT
CASSRELAGALGDTQYF
>many|TRBJ2-7|-|TRBV7-9
TGTGCCAGCCAGGGGCAGTACTTC
CASQGQYF
>-|TRBJ2-7|-|TRBV28
TGTGCCAGCAGTTTGGACACCACCTACGAGCAGTACTTC
CASSLDTTYEQYF
>few|TRBJ2-1|TRBD2|TRBV29-1
TGCAGCGTTGTAGCGGGAGGGAATGAGCAGTTCTTC
CSVVAGGNEQFF
>-|TRBJ2-7|TRBD1|TRBV18
TGTGCCAGCTCACCGTACGCCGACAGGGCCAGCTCCTACGAGCAGTACTTC
CASSPYADRASSYEQYF
>few|TRBJ2-7|-|TRBV7-9
TGTGCCAGCAGCTTCACCGGGGGCTACGAGCAGTACTTC
CASSFTGGYEQYF
>few|TRBJ1-2|-|TRBV7-2
TGTGCCAGCAGCTTAGACGTAGGGGCAACTAACTATGGCTACACCTTC
CASSLDVGATNYGYTF
>few|TRBJ2-5|-|TRBV2
TGTGCCAGCAGTGGTCCAGACCAAGAGACCCAGTACTTC
CASSGPDQETQYF
>few|TRBJ2-5|TRBD2|TRBV7-7
TGTGCTAGCAGCTTCGGCGGGAGGGCGGGAGAGACCCAGTACTTC
CASSFGGRAGETQYF
>few|TRBJ1-4|TRBD1|TRBV7-9
TGTGCCAGCAGCTTAGTCACAGGGGATGAAAAACTGTTTTTT
CASSLVTGDEKLFF
>-|TRBJ1-1|-|TRBV20-1
TGCAGTGCTAGTAGGAACACTGAAGCTTTCTTT
CSASRNTEAFF
>-|TRBJ1-2|-|TRBV7-2
TGTGCCAGCAGCCTGGGGAGCCGGGCCAACTATGGCTACACCTTC
CASSLGSRANYGYTF
>few|TRBJ2-7|TRBD2|TRBV5-1
TGCGCCAGCAGCTTCCCCCTAGCGGGAGGGCCCCACGAGCAGTACTTC
CASSFPLAGGPHEQYF
>-|TRBJ2-7|TRBD2|TRBV6-5
TGTGCCAGCAGTTACGTGGCTAGCGGGAGTTACGAGCAGTACTTC
CASSYVASGSYEQYF
>few|TRBJ1-1|-|TRBV29-1
TGCAGCGTAGCCTCTCAGGGGATCGCTGAAGCTTTCTTT
CSVASQGIAEAFF
>-|TRBJ2-7|TRBD2|TRBV18
TGTGCCAGCGGCGAGCGGGAGTTCTACGAGCAGTACTTC
CASGEREFYEQYF
>few|TRBJ2-1|-|TRBV7-9
TGTGCCAGCACCCAAGGGGGGGCTTCCTACAATGAGCAGTTCTTC
CASTQGGASYNEQFF
>-|TRBJ2-7|TRBD1|TRBV5-6
TGTGCCAGCAGCTCACGACAGGGAAGGCGAAACGAGCAGTACTTC
CASSSRQGRRNEQYF
>-|TRBJ2-7|-|TRBV30
TGTGCCTGGAGTGTAGGGGGACCCTACGAGCAGTACTTC
CAWSVGGPYEQYF
>-|TRBJ2-3|TRBD1|TRBV10-3
TGTGCCATCGCCGGGGACAGCCGCACAGATACGCAGTATTTT
CAIAGDSRTDTQYF
>few|TRBJ1-4|-|TRBV29-1
TGCAGCGGCATGGACACTGGTGAAAAACTGTTTTTT
CSGMDTGEKLFF
>few|TRBJ2-1|TRBD2|TRBV7-9
TGTGCCAGCAGCTTACTAGCGGGAGTTAGCAATGAGCAGTTCTTC
CASSLLAGVSNEQFF